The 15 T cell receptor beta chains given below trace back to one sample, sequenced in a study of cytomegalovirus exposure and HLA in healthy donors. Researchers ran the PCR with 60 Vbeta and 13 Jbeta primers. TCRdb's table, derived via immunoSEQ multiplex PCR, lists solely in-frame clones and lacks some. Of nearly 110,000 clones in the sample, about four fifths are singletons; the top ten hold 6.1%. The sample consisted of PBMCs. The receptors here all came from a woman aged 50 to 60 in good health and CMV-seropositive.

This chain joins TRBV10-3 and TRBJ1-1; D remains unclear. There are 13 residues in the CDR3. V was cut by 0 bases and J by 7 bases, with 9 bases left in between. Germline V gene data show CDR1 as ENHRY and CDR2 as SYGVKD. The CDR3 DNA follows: TGTGCCATCAGTGAGTCGCCGGCGGGTGAAGCTTTCTTT. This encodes CAISESPAGEAFF.

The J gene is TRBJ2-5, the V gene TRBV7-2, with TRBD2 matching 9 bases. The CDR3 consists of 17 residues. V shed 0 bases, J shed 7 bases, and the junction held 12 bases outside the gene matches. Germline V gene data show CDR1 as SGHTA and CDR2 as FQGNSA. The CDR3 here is CASSLASGGRRVGTQYF. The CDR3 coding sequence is TGTGCCAGCAGCTTAGCGAGCGGGGGGCGACGTGTGGGGACCCAGTACTTC.

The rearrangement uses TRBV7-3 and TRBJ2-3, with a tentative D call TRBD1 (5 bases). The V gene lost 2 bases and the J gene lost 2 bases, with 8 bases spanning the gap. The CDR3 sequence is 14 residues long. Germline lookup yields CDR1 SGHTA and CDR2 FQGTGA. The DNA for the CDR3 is TGTGCCAGCAGCTTAGACAGATACACAGATACGCAGTATTTT. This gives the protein CASSLDRYTDTQYF.

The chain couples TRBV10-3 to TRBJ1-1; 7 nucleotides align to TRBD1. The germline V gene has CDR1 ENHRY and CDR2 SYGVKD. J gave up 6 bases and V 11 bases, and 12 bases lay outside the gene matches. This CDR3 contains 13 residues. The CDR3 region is CAASQGVESEAFF. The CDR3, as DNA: TGTGCCGCTTCTCAGGGGGTTGAATCTGAAGCTTTCTTT.

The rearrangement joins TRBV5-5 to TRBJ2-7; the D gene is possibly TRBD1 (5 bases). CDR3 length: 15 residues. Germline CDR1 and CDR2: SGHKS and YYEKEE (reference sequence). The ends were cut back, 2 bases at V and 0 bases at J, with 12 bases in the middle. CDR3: CASSFLGQRSYEQYF. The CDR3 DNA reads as TGTGCCAGCAGCTTTCTGGGGCAGCGCTCCTACGAGCAGTACTTC.

The CDR3 bases are TGTGCCAGCAGCGCCCCGTCTGGGGCCAACGTCCTGACTTTC. It yields the protein CASSAPSGANVLTF. The V call is TRBV9, the J call TRBJ2-6; D gene unclear. With 3 bases removed from V and 1 base from J, the gap between germline ends came to 5 bases. This CDR3 comprises 14 residues. In germline, CDR1 is SGDLS, CDR2 YYNGEE.

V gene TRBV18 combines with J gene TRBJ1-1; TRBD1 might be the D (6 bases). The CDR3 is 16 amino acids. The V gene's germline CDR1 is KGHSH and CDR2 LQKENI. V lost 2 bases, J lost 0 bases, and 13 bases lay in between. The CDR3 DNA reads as TGTGCCAGCTCACCAGGTCGAGGGACACTGAACACTGAAGCTTTCTTT. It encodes CASSPGRGTLNTEAFF.

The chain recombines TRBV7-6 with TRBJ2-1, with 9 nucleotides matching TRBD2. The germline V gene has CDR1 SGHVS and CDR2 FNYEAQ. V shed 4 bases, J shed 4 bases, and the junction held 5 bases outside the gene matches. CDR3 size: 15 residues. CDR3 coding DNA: TGTGCCAGCAGCTCACTGGGACTAGCATACAATGAGCAGTTCTTC. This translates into CASSSLGLAYNEQFF.

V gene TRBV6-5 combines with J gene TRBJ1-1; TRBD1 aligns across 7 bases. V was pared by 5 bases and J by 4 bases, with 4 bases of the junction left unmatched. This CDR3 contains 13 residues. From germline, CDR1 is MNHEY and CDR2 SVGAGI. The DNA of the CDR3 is TGTGCCAGCAGTAGGGGGCGGGTCACTGAAGCTTTCTTT. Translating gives CASSRGRVTEAFF.

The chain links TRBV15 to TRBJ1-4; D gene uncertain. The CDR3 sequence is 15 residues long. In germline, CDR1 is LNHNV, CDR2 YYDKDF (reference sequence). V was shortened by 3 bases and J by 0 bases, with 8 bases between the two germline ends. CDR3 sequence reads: CATSSWASTNEKLFF. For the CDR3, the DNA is TGTGCCACCAGCAGTTGGGCATCAACTAATGAAAAACTGTTTTTT. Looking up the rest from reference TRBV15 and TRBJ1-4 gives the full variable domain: DAMVIQNPRYQVTQFGKPVTLSCSQTLNHNVMYWYQQKSSQAPKLLFHYYDKDFNNEADTPDNFQSRRPNTSFCFLDIRSPGLGDTAMYLCATSSWASTNEKLFFGSGTQLSVL.

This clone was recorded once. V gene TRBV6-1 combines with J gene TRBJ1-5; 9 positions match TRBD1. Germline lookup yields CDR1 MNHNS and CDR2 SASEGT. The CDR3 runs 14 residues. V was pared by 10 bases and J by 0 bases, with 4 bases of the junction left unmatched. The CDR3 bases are TGTGCCACCCGGACAGGGGATAGCAATCAGCCCCAGCATTTT. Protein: CATRTGDSNQPQHF.

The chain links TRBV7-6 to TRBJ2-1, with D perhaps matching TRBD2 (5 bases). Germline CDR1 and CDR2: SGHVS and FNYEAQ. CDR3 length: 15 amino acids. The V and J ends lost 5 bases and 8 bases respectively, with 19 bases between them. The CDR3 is CASSPTAARSDEQFF. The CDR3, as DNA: TGTGCCAGCAGCCCCACAGCGGCGAGAAGCGATGAGCAGTTCTTC.

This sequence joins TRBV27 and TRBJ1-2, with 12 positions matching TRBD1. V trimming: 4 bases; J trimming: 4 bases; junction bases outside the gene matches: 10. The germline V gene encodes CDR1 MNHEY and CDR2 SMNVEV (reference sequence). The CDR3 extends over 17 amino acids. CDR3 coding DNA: TGTGCCAGCAGTTCTTTGGGGGGACAGGGGGCCCTCTATGGCTACACCTTC. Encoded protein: CASSSLGGQGALYGYTF.

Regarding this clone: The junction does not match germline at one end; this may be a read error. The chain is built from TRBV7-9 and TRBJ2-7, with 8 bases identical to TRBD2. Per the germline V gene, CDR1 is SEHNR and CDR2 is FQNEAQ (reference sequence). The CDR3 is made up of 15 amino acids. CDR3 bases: TGTGCCAGCAGCATAGCGGGACTGGGCGCCTACGAGCAGTACTTC. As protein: CASSIAGLGAYEQYF. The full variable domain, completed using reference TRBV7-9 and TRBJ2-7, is DTGVSQNPRHKITKRGQNVTFRCDPISEHNRLYWYRQTLGQGPEFLTYFQNEAQLEKSRLLSDRFSAERPKGSFSTLEIQRTEQGDSAMYLCASSIAGLGAYEQYFGPGTRLTVT.

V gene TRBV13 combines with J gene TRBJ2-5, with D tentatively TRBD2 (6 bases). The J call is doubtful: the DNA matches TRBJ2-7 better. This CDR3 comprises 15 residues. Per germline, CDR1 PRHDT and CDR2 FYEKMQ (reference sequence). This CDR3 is CASSLAGTPPYEQYF. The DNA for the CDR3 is TGTGCCAGCAGCTTAGCCGGGACTCCCCCCTACGAGCAGTACTTC.